This T cell receptor beta chain was obtained from a study of shared clonotypes between healthy human individuals. V gave up 3 bases and J gave up 6 bases; unmatched junction bases: 7. The CDR3 extends over 14 amino acids. Germline V gives CDR1 SGHVS, CDR2 FQNEAQ. Assay: immunoSEQ multiplex PCR; the TCRdb copy retains only in-frame clones and omits some. The sample includes some 300,000 clones, over 70% of them seen just once. The origin of this receptor is a man aged 25-45 years in good health. This rearrangement joins TRBV7-8 to TRBJ2-5; 7 bases are a match to TRBD1. Sequences were obtained from memory CD4+ T cells sorted from blood. Specified subset: CD45RA-negative fraction. CDR3 nucleotides: TGTGCCAGCAGCTTGGACAGGCTGCCGAAGACCCAGTACTTC. It encodes CASSLDRLPKTQYF.